This T cell receptor (beta chain) was sequenced during a study of cytomegalovirus exposure and HLA in healthy donors. General observations from the study: In a later analysis, the majority of CMV-associated beta chains seemingly showed HLA restriction.

Researchers ran the PCR with 60 Vbeta and 13 Jbeta primers. The protocol was immunoSEQ multiplex PCR, while the TCRdb copy is restricted to in-frame clones and leaves out a portion. The top ten hold about 9.2% of the sample, which has about 130,000 clones, about 80% seen once. Likely unrecorded immune exposures existed in these nominally healthy donors. Concerning this clone itself: Its target is unknown.

The sample comprised PBMCs. The TCR was taken from a man aged 25 to 40 in good health and CMV-seropositive.

The CDR3 DNA sequence: TGCGCCAGCAGCTTAGCGGGGGCACTCACAGATACGCAGTATTTT. Translating gives CASSLAGALTDTQYF. The chain carries TRBV5-1 and TRBJ2-3; 8 bases line up with TRBD2. The CDR3 covers 15 residues. V trimming: 2 bases; J trimming: 2 bases; junction bases outside the gene matches: 4. In germline, CDR1 is SGHRS, CDR2 YFSETQ.